The 27 T cell receptor beta chains below all came from one sample that was sequenced in a study of early T cells in non-severe SARS-CoV-2 infection (dated by TCRdb to the early 2020s). The library was prepared using 5' RACE. Sequencing took place on a NextSeq 500. TCRdb trimmed public reads at Q25 via fastp, called clones via MiXCR and kept in-frame beta chains. Each record represents a unique CDR3 protein, reported with the most common genes and DNA among its rows. Within this sample are fewer than 50,000 distinct CDR3 sequences, with more than 10% of them counted one time only. The ten largest account for about 16% of the sample. Input material: whole blood. These receptors originate from an adult who was a healthcare worker with PCR-confirmed SARS-CoV-2 infection or an uninfected control (not recorded which).

V usage is TRBV6-2 or TRBV6-3 and J usage is TRBJ1-1; perhaps TRBD1 as D (5 bases). There are 18 residues in the CDR3. The germline V and J ends were trimmed by 2 bases and 0 bases, with 19 bases remaining between them. Germline CDR1 MNHEY, CDR2 SVGEGT. The CDR3 coding sequence is TGTGCCAGCAGTTACGACCCCTTTGCCGGGACCCTGAACACTGAAGCTTTCTTT. Its translation is CASSYDPFAGTLNTEAFF.

In this sample, this clonotype turned up once. This rearrangement joins TRBV18 to TRBJ1-2; tentative D call: TRBD1 (6 bases). This CDR3 is built from 17 residues. Germline CDR1 is KGHSH and CDR2 is LQKENI. Trimming cost V 6 bases and J 2 bases, with 22 bases left between them. The CDR3 here is CASSHPGTSFSNYGYTF. The CDR3 nucleotides read TGTGCCAGCTCCCATCCCGGGACATCCTTTTCAAACTATGGCTACACCTTC.

The chain couples TRBV6-5 to TRBJ2-3; 8 bases line up with TRBD2. The CDR3 covers 15 residues. Germline CDR1 and CDR2: MNHEY and SVGAGI. The junction had 10 bases not matched to a gene; V was cut back by 8 bases and J by 3 bases. CDR3 loop: CASRSSGGATDTQYF. In DNA form, the CDR3 reads TGTGCCAGCCGCTCGAGCGGGGGTGCAACAGATACGCAGTATTTT.

This chain connects TRBV12-3 or TRBV12-4 to TRBJ2-2; D is unresolved. Deletions cut 6 bases from V and 6 bases from J, with 11 bases between. The CDR3 runs to 13 residues. CDR3 bases: TGTGCCAGCAGCCTCCAGGCCGCCGGGGAGCTGTTTTTT. Its translation is CASSLQAAGELFF.

This chain joins TRBV6-5 and TRBJ2-4; perhaps D is TRBD1 or TRBD2 (5 bases each). The CDR3 has 14 amino acids. The V gene's germline CDR1 is MNHEY and CDR2 SVGAGI. Trimming pared 0 bases from V and 10 bases from J, leaving 13 bases between. The chain's CDR3 is CASSYSGGEGIQYF. The CDR3, as DNA: TGTGCCAGCAGTTACTCGGGCGGTGAGGGGATTCAGTACTTC.

This clonotype was picked up many times. This chain uses TRBV7-9 with TRBJ2-5; D ambiguous. The CDR3 covers 12 residues. Germline assignment: CDR1 SEHNR and CDR2 FQNEAQ (reference sequence). V lost 5 bases to trimming and J lost 5 bases, with 9 bases between them. The CDR3 DNA follows: TGTGCCAGCAGCCTCCCCCTGGAGACCCAGTACTTC. This gives the protein CASSLPLETQYF.

This clonotype was seen repeatedly, ten times or more. V and J are TRBV29-1 and TRBJ2-1; D assignment may be TRBD1 or TRBD2 (5 bases each). With 4 bases removed from V and 11 bases from J, the gap between germline ends came to 9 bases. Germline V gives CDR1 SQVTM, CDR2 ANQGSEA. The CDR3 is made up of 10 amino acids. The CDR3 DNA reads as TGCAGCGTTGTTCTGGGACAGCAGTTCTTC. Protein: CSVVLGQQFF.

In regard to this clonotype: A much larger clone differs from this one at a single base, so this may be a read error. The chain has TRBV7-9 and TRBJ2-1; D not resolved. Germline CDR1 SEHNR, CDR2 FQNEAQ (reference sequence). Trimming cost V 7 bases and J 6 bases, with 13 bases left between them. The CDR3 spans 13 residues. In nucleotides, the CDR3 is TGTGCCAGCAACTATCTAGTCTCCAATGAGCAGTTCTTC. This translates into CASNYLVSNEQFF.

A few counts support this clonotype. The chain combines TRBV29-1 with TRBJ1-2, with a weak D call TRBD1 (5 bases). V gave up 4 bases and J gave up 5 bases, with 23 bases separating them. Germline V gives CDR1 SQVTM, CDR2 ANQGSEA. The CDR3 extends over 16 amino acids. The CDR3 here is CSVGEGASRRPYGYTF. The DNA of the CDR3 is TGCAGCGTTGGGGAAGGGGCCTCCCGTAGACCTTATGGCTACACCTTC.

This rearrangement joins TRBV2 to TRBJ2-1; D gene uncertain. The length of the CDR3 is 15 residues. Germline V gene lookup returns CDR1 SNHLY and CDR2 FYNNEI. V was shortened by 4 bases and J by 0 bases, with 10 bases between the two germline ends. As DNA, the CDR3 is TGTGCCAGCAGTGCGTCCAAGGCCTCCTACAATGAGCAGTTCTTC. Amino acids: CASSASKASYNEQFF.

This clonotype has just a few counts. The J gene is TRBJ1-5, the V gene TRBV3-1, with no clear D. Germline lookup yields CDR1 LGHDT and CDR2 YNNKEL (reference sequence). The CDR3 has 12 amino acids. V was shortened by 2 bases and J by 6 bases, with 5 bases between the two germline ends. The CDR3 region is CASSQSSQPQHF. DNA for the CDR3: TGTGCCAGCAGCCAATCCAGTCAGCCCCAGCATTTT.

This clonotype has a count of ten or more. This chain joins TRBV12-3 or TRBV12-4 and TRBJ2-7; 11 nucleotides align to TRBD2. V gave up 3 bases and J gave up 3 bases; unmatched junction bases: 7. The CDR3 is 16 residues long. CDR3 coding DNA: TGTGCCAGCAGTTTCACCGGGACTAGCGGAAGCTACGAGCAGTACTTC. Translation gives CASSFTGTSGSYEQYF.

This clonotype was seen ten or more times. This chain links TRBV7-2 with TRBJ2-5, with TRBD2 matching 10 bases. Trimming took 5 bases from V and 4 from J; bases not matched to a gene: 13. The germline CDR1 and CDR2 sequences are SGHTA and FQGNSA. The CDR3 runs 17 residues. CDR3 DNA: TGTGCCAGCAGCGCAAGTCTGTTAGCGGGGGGCGGAGAGACCCAGTACTTC. Translated, it gives CASSASLLAGGGETQYF.

This clonotype has more than one count but fewer than ten. V and J are TRBV28 and TRBJ2-5, with 15 positions matching TRBD2. Trimming cost V 10 bases and J 4 bases; bases outside gene matches: 13. Germline V gives CDR1 MDHEN, CDR2 SYDVKM. The CDR3 is 17 residues long. This CDR3 reads CATVGTSGRNPPETQYF. As DNA, the CDR3 is TGTGCCACCGTAGGGACTAGCGGGAGGAATCCCCCAGAGACCCAGTACTTC.

This clonotype has only a few counts. This sequence joins TRBV7-2 and TRBJ2-7; possible D gene TRBD2, 5 bases. V lost 2 bases and J 6 bases, leaving 8 bases between the germline ends. The CDR3 extends over 12 amino acids. CDR1 is SGHTA and CDR2 is FQGNSA in the germline V gene. As DNA, the CDR3 is TGTGCCAGCAGCTTAAGGAGCGGCGAGCAGTACTTC. Residues: CASSLRSGEQYF.

In its sample, this clonotype was seen a few times. The rearrangement links TRBV5-8 to TRBJ1-3; D is ambiguous. V was shortened by 2 bases and J by 1 base, with 13 bases between the two germline ends. Germline loops: CDR1 SGHTS, CDR2 YDEGEE. CDR3 length: 16 residues. For the CDR3, the DNA is TGTGCCAGCAGCTTAATCGCAGGAGCGTCTGGAAACACCATATATTTT. This translates into CASSLIAGASGNTIYF.

The chain carries TRBV29-1 and TRBJ1-4; 7 bases agree with TRBD1. This CDR3 contains 14 residues. Germline V gene lookup returns CDR1 SQVTM and CDR2 ANQGSEA. Losses at the gene ends were 5 bases for V and 0 bases for J; bases not matched to a gene: 3. The CDR3 DNA follows: TGCAGCGTTCATACAGGGGCAACTAATGAAAAACTGTTTTTT. It specifies CSVHTGATNEKLFF.

This clonotype was recorded a few times. The rearrangement uses TRBV6-5 and TRBJ1-2, with D possibly matching TRBD1 (6 bases). The CDR3 loop spans 16 amino acids. V lost 8 bases and J 4 bases, leaving 23 bases between the germline ends. Per the germline V gene, CDR1 is MNHEY and CDR2 is SVGAGI. The CDR3 loop reads CASCRGRGRTFYGYTF. CDR3 DNA sequence: TGTGCCAGCTGTCGGGGCAGGGGCCGAACCTTCTATGGCTACACCTTC.

This clonotype was seen at least ten times. This chain links TRBV7-9 with TRBJ2-7; TRBD1 aligns across 11 bases. CDR1 and CDR2 (germline): SEHNR, FQNEAQ (reference sequence). CDR3 length: 15 amino acids. Trimming removed 4 bases from V and 5 bases from J; junction bases left unmatched: 7. The DNA of the CDR3 is TGTGCCAGCAGCTATTTGGGACAGGGGGTCAACGAGCAGTACTTC. Translation gives CASSYLGQGVNEQYF.

This clonotype was detected a few times. The chain carries TRBV28 and TRBJ2-7; 7 bases are a match to TRBD1. The CDR3 runs 13 residues. CDR1 is MDHEN, CDR2 SYDVKM, per germline. V was pared by 2 bases and J by 3 bases, with 1 base of the junction left unmatched. Here the CDR3 reads CASSLGTDYEQYF. The CDR3 DNA is TGTGCCAGCAGTTTAGGGACAGACTACGAGCAGTACTTC.

This clonotype was observed at least ten times. The rearrangement links TRBV9 to TRBJ2-1; 8 nucleotides line up with TRBD2. Germline values: CDR1 SGDLS, CDR2 YYNGEE. Losses at the gene ends were 0 bases for V and 4 bases for J; bases not matched to a gene: 6. The CDR3 contains 16 residues. CDR3: CASSVVPTGGYNEQFF. In nucleotides, the CDR3 is TGTGCCAGCAGCGTAGTCCCGACGGGAGGGTACAATGAGCAGTTCTTC. Full variable domain (missing parts from reference TRBV9 and TRBJ2-1): DSGVTQTPKHLITATGQRVTLRCSPRSGDLSVYWYQQSLDQGLQFLIQYYNGEERAKGNILERFSAQQFPDLHSELNLSSLELGDSALYFCASSVVPTGGYNEQFFGPGTRLTVL.

This clonotype came up many times. CDR3 sequence (DNA): TGCAGTGCTAGGGACCGTACTGAAGCTTTCTTT. This gives the protein CSARDRTEAFF. The chain has TRBV20-1 and TRBJ1-1; D not resolved. The CDR3 runs to 11 residues. Germline V gene lookup returns CDR1 DFQATT and CDR2 SNEGSKA (reference sequence). Trimming took 3 bases from V and 5 from J, leaving 7 bases between them.

V is TRBV5-1 and J is TRBJ2-7, with D perhaps being TRBD1 or TRBD2 (5 bases each). V lost 7 bases to trimming and J lost 1 base, with 15 bases between them. Germline loops: CDR1 SGHRS, CDR2 YFSETQ. The CDR3 length is 14 residues. CDR3 sequence: CASGPGPTSYEQYF. The CDR3 DNA reads as TGCGCCAGCGGCCCGGGACCGACGTCCTACGAGCAGTACTTC.

This clonotype has a count of ten or more. A junction boundary mismatches the germline segment, possibly from a read error. The chain joins TRBV19 to TRBJ2-7; D unresolved. From germline, CDR1 is LNHDA and CDR2 SQIVND (reference sequence). This CDR3 is built from 13 residues. The CDR3 nucleotides are TGTGCCAGCAGTAACACCATATCCTACGAGCAGTACTTC. The encoded protein is CASSNTISYEQYF.

This clonotype was observed a few times. The V call is TRBV24-1, the J call TRBJ2-5; 12 nucleotides align to TRBD2. V lost 0 bases and J lost 4; bases outside the gene matches: 2. Germline V lookup: CDR1 KGHDR, CDR2 SFDVKD. There are 16 residues in the CDR3. CDR3 residues: CATSDLASGGAETQYF. The CDR3 DNA reads TGTGCCACCAGTGATTTGGCTAGCGGGGGGGCAGAGACCCAGTACTTC.

This clonotype was observed many times. The rearrangement links TRBV6-2 or TRBV6-3 to TRBJ1-5, with 11 bases fitting TRBD1. This CDR3 has 15 residues. Unmatched junction bases numbered 6, after V lost 6 bases and J lost 5 bases. Germline values: CDR1 MNHEY, CDR2 SVGEGT. This chain's CDR3 is CASRDGQGAYQPQHF. CDR3 bases: TGTGCCAGCAGAGACGGACAGGGGGCCTATCAGCCCCAGCATTTT.

The chain has TRBV6-6 and TRBJ2-1, with 12 bases fitting TRBD2. Germline CDR1 reads MNHNY; CDR2 reads SVGAGI (reference sequence). V was clipped by 5 bases and J by 9 bases; unmatched bases: 2. This CDR3 region has 13 residues. Here the CDR3 DNA reads TGTGCCAGCAGTCTAGCGGGAGGGGGTGAGCAGTTCTTC. Residues: CASSLAGGGEQFF.